This T cell receptor beta chain is drawn from a study of blood T cell repertoires in COVID-19. As handled by the study authors: Reference gene primer amplification in the assay estimated nucleated cell counts. Some clones are missing from TCRdb's copy, which holds only in-frame ones; the method was immunoSEQ multiplex PCR. That table furnishes V, J and clone size, whereas the DNA furnished D and trimming. The table lists some 270,000 clones, 91% of them singletons. Participants were aged 18 to 89 years from around 26 US areas. The CDR3 spans 15 residues. V trimming: 1 base; J trimming: 7 bases; junction bases outside the gene matches: 2. Germline-derived CDR1 and CDR2 are LGHNA and YSLEER.

This chain connects TRBV4-3 to TRBJ2-1; 12 bases align to TRBD2. This receptor was taken from a man aged 35 to 55 who had been exposed to COVID-19. Sequenced material: PBMCs or T cells enriched from blood (not recorded which). The CDR3 loop reads CASSQGLAGVNEQFF. The CDR3 coding sequence is TGCGCCAGCAGCCAAGGACTAGCGGGAGTTAATGAGCAGTTCTTC.